This T cell receptor (beta chain) was identified in a study of T cell responses to AZD1222 COVID-19 vaccine. Trimming took off 0 bases at V and 5 bases at J, with 11 bases between the two ends. This CDR3 has 14 residues. Per germline, CDR1 SGDLS and CDR2 YYNGEE. Notes on the study in general: There were mostly white British donors and more females than males, and clonal diversity was possibly underestimated. Spike-specific TCR depth and breadth grew after two AZD1222 doses. Baseline serostatus was positive in only six AZD1222 recipients.

Profiling relied on immunoSEQ multiplex PCR, and the TCRdb table lists in-frame clones only, not all of them. The sample carries about 160,000 clones, about 90% recorded once. On this clone itself: Its matching antigen is unknown.

Source: peripheral blood, taken 28 days after the second AZD1222 dose. This TCR came from an adult who received the AZD1222 COVID-19 vaccine. This rearrangement joins TRBV9 to TRBJ1-2, with D possibly matching TRBD1 (6 bases). This CDR3 reads CASSVEGTSYGYTF. CDR3 in DNA: TGTGCCAGCAGCGTAGAAGGGACATCTTATGGCTACACCTTC.